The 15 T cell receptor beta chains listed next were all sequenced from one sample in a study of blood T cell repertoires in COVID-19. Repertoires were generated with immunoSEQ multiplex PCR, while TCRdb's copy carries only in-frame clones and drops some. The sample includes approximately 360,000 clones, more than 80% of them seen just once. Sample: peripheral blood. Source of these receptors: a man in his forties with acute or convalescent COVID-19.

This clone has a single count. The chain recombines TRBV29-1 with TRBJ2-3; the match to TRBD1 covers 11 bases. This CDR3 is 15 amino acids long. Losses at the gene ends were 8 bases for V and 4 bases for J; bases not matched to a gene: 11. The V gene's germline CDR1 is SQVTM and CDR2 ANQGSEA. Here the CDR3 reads CSPQRDRGEPDTQYF. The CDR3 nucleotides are TGCAGCCCTCAAAGGGACAGGGGGGAACCAGATACGCAGTATTTT.

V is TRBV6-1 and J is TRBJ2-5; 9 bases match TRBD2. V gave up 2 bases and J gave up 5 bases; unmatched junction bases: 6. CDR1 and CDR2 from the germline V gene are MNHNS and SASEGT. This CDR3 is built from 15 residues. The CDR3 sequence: CASSESAGGPETQYF. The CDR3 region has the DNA TGTGCCAGCAGTGAATCGGCGGGGGGGCCGGAGACCCAGTACTTC.

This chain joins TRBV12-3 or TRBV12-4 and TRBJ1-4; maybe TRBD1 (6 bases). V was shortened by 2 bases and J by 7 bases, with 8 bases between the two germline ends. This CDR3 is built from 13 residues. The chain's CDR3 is CASSLLGAEKLFF. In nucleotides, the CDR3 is TGTGCCAGCAGTTTACTGGGGGCTGAAAAACTGTTTTTT.

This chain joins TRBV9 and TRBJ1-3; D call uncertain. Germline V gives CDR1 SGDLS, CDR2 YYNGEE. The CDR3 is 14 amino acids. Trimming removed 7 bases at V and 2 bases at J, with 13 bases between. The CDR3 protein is CASARGLTGNTIYF. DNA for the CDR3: TGTGCCAGCGCTCGCGGGTTAACTGGAAACACCATATATTTT.

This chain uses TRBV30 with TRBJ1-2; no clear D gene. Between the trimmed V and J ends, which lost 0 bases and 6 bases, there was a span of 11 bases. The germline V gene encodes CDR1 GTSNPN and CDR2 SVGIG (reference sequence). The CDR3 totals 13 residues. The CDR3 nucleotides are TGTGCCTGGAGTGTGGGCCTTAGCGATGGCTACACCTTC. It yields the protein CAWSVGLSDGYTF.

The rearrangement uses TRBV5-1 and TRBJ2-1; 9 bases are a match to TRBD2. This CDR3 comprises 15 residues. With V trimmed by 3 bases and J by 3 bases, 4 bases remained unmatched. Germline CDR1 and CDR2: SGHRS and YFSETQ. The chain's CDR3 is CASSSSGGNYNEQFF. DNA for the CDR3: TGCGCCAGCAGCTCCAGCGGGGGGAACTACAATGAGCAGTTCTTC.

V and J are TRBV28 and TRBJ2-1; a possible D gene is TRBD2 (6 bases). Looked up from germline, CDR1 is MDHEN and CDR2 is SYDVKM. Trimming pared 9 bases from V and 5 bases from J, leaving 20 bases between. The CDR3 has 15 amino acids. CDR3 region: CASTGGAQLNNEQFF. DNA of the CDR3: TGTGCCAGTACCGGAGGGGCCCAGTTAAACAATGAGCAGTTCTTC.

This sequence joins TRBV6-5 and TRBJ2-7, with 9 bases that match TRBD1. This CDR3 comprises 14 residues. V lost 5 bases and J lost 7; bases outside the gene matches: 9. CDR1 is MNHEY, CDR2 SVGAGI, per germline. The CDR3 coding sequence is TGTGCCAGCAGTAGGACAGGGGCAACCTGGGAGCAGTACTTC. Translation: CASSRTGATWEQYF.

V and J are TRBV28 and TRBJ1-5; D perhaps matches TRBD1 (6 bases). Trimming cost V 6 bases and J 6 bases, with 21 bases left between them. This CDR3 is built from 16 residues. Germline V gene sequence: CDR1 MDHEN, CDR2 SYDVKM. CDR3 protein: CASRITRGALGQPQHF. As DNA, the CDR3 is TGTGCCAGCAGAATCACGCGGGGGGCGCTTGGTCAGCCCCAGCATTTT.

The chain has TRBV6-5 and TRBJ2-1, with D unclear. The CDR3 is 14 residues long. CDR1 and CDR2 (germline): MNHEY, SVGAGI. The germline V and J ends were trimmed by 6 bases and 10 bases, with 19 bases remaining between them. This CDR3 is CASSEARATPEQFF. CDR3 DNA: TGTGCCAGCAGCGAGGCTAGAGCAACCCCCGAGCAGTTCTTC.

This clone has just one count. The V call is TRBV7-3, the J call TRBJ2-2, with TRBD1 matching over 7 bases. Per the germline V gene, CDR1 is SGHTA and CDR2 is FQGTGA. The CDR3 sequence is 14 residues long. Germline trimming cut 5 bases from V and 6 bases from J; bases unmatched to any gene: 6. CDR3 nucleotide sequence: TGTGCCAGCAGCCCCACGGACAGGTCCGGGGAGCTGTTTTTT. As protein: CASSPTDRSGELFF.

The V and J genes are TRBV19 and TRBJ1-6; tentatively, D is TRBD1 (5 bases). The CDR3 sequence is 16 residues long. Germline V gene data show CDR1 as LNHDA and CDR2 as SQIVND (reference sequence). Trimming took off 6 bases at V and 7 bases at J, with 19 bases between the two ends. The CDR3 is CASRNLIRGSNSPLHF. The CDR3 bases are TGTGCCAGTAGAAATCTAATTAGGGGCTCGAATTCACCCCTCCACTTT.

The CDR3 here is CASSPWTGRLSEAFF. CDR3 sequence (DNA): TGTGCCAGCAGCCCCTGGACAGGGCGTTTGTCTGAAGCTTTCTTT. The chain is built from TRBV12-1 and TRBJ1-1; the table's D call, TRBD1, was not checked against the DNA. TRBV12-1 corresponds to a pseudogene. This CDR3 comprises 15 residues.

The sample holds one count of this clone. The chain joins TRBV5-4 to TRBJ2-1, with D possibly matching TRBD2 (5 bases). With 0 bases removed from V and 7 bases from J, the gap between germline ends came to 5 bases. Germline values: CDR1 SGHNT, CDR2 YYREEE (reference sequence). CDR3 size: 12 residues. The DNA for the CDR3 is TGTGCCAGCAGCTTGGGAGGGAATGAGCAGTTCTTC. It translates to CASSLGGNEQFF.

CDR3: CATSTGLLANYGYTF. CDR3 bases: TGTGCCACCAGCACCGGACTGTTAGCTAACTATGGCTACACCTTC. This chain links TRBV15 with TRBJ1-2; no definite D call. Trimming cost V 4 bases and J 0 bases, with 12 bases left between them. The CDR3 contains 15 residues. Germline-derived CDR1 and CDR2 are LNHNV and YYDKDF (reference sequence). Variable domain in full (rest from reference TRBV15 and TRBJ1-2): DAMVIQNPRYQVTQFGKPVTLSCSQTLNHNVMYWYQQKSSQAPKLLFHYYDKDFNNEADTPDNFQSRRPNTSFCFLDIRSPGLGDTAMYLCATSTGLLANYGYTFGSGTRLTVV.